These 31 T cell receptor beta chains came from one sample sequenced in a study of T cell responses to AZD1222 COVID-19 vaccine. The data were produced by immunoSEQ multiplex PCR, yet TCRdb's version contains in-frame clones alone and is incomplete. The repertoire has around 78,000 clones, around nine tenths of them found once; the top ten carry roughly 4.5%. This material consisted of peripheral blood, taken on day 0 of MenACWY control vaccination. These receptors came from an adult in good health.

The chain recombines TRBV4-1 with TRBJ1-4; D is ambiguous. V was pared by 0 bases and J by 0 bases, with 11 bases between. The CDR3 runs 17 residues. Germline V gene sequence: CDR1 MGHRA, CDR2 YSYEKL. The CDR3 here is CASSQDRQPATNEKLFF. The DNA of the CDR3 is TGCGCCAGCAGCCAAGATCGGCAGCCTGCAACTAATGAAAAACTGTTTTTT.

This chain links TRBV7-9 with TRBJ2-3; D may be TRBD2 (6 bases). Germline CDR1 reads SEHNR; CDR2 reads FQNEAQ (reference sequence). The CDR3 is made up of 15 amino acids. V was cut by 5 bases and J by 3 bases, with 15 bases left in between. The CDR3 bases are TGTGCCAGCAGCCCCGGGGGAGCGAAGACAGATACGCAGTATTTT. Amino acids: CASSPGGAKTDTQYF.

Many counts were recorded for this clone. The J gene is TRBJ1-1, the V gene TRBV5-3; the D gene is possibly TRBD1 (5 bases). TRBV5-3 qualifies as an ORF whose function is uncertain. V was pared by 2 bases and J by 1 base, with 12 bases between. The CDR3 covers 15 residues. The CDR3 DNA follows: TGTGCCAGAAGCTTTCCGGGACGCAGGAACACTGAAGCTTTCTTT. Protein: CARSFPGRRNTEAFF.

This chain connects TRBV4-1 to TRBJ1-4; weak D call: TRBD1 (5 bases). The CDR3 is 13 residues long. Trimming cost V 3 bases and J 4 bases, with 6 bases left between them. The germline CDR1 and CDR2 sequences are MGHRA and YSYEKL. In DNA form, the CDR3 reads TGCGCCAGCAGCCAGGGGGTTAATGAAAAACTGTTTTTT. Its translation is CASSQGVNEKLFF.

V and J are TRBV10-2 and TRBJ1-6; D gene ambiguous. V lost 2 bases and J lost 0, with 11 bases in between. Looked up from germline, CDR1 is WSHSY and CDR2 is SAAADI. This CDR3 spans 17 amino acids. The CDR3 sequence: CASSERRASSYNSPLHF. CDR3 sequence (DNA): TGCGCCAGCAGTGAGCGACGGGCTAGCTCCTATAATTCACCCCTCCACTTT.

J is TRBJ2-4 and V is TRBV27; TRBD2 is a possible D gene (6 bases). The CDR3 totals 15 residues. V dropped 6 bases and J dropped 3 bases, with 15 bases sitting between them. Germline V lookup: CDR1 MNHEY, CDR2 SMNVEV (reference sequence). The CDR3 coding sequence is TGTGCCAGCAGGATCACGGGAGCGGTCAAAAACATTCAGTACTTC. Translation gives CASRITGAVKNIQYF.

The V call is TRBV2, the J call TRBJ1-5, with no clear D. V was shortened by 8 bases and J by 3 bases, with 11 bases between the two germline ends. CDR1 SNHLY and CDR2 FYNNEI come from the germline V gene. CDR3 size: 13 residues. This CDR3 is CASHTEVNQPQHF. The CDR3 DNA reads as TGTGCCAGCCATACAGAGGTCAATCAGCCCCAGCATTTT.

The rearrangement links TRBV18 to TRBJ1-1, with TRBD1 as a possible D gene (6 bases). CDR1 KGHSH and CDR2 LQKENI come from the germline V gene. The germline V and J ends were trimmed by 4 bases and 3 bases, with 9 bases remaining between them. The CDR3 contains 13 residues. The CDR3 loop reads CASSRTADTEAFF. Here the CDR3 DNA reads TGTGCCAGCTCACGGACAGCAGACACTGAAGCTTTCTTT.

The chain combines TRBV3-1 (or the pseudogene TRBV3-2) with TRBJ2-2; TRBD1 aligns across 8 bases. The CDR3 has 14 residues. Germline values: CDR1 LGHDT, CDR2 YNNKEL (reference sequence). V trimming: 5 bases; J trimming: 6 bases; junction bases outside the gene matches: 5. The CDR3 DNA is TGTGCCAGCAGCTATCAACAGGGGGCCGGGGAGCTGTTTTTT. Its translation: CASSYQQGAGELFF.

The chain is built from TRBV24-1 and TRBJ2-2; no firm D call. Germline values: CDR1 KGHDR, CDR2 SFDVKD. The CDR3 totals 14 residues. Between the trimmed V and J ends, which lost 0 bases and 3 bases, there was a span of 4 bases. CDR3 nucleotides: TGTGCCACCAGTGATTTGACAGACACCGGGGAGCTGTTTTTT. The encoded protein is CATSDLTDTGELFF.

The CDR3 bases are TGTGCCAGCAGTTCTGCTGGGACGCTCTACGAGCAGTACTTC. Its protein is CASSSAGTLYEQYF. The chain employs TRBV7-2 and TRBJ2-7; TRBD1 or TRBD2 may be the D gene (5 bases each). The CDR3 has 14 amino acids. Germline V gene lookup returns CDR1 SGHTA and CDR2 FQGNSA. With 6 bases removed from V and 3 bases from J, the gap between germline ends came to 15 bases. Supplemented by reference TRBV7-2 and TRBJ2-7, the full variable domain reads GAGVSQSPSNKVTEKGKDVELRCDPISGHTALYWYRQSLGQGLEFLIYFQGNSAPDKSGLPSDRFSAERTGGSVSTLTIQRTQQEDSAVYLCASSSAGTLYEQYFGPGTRLTVT.

On this clone itself: This CDR3 is also generated by other DNA sequences in the sample. The V and J genes are TRBV12-3 or TRBV12-4 and TRBJ1-5, with TRBD1 as a possible D gene (5 bases). This CDR3 spans 13 amino acids. The V end lost 4 bases, the J end lost 4 bases, and 8 bases lay between the germline ends. CDR3 DNA sequence: TGTGCCAGCAGTTCCGGGGGGAATCAGCCCCAGCATTTT. It is translated as CASSSGGNQPQHF.

This rearrangement joins TRBV5-5 to TRBJ2-7, with TRBD1 matching 7 bases. The V gene end was trimmed by 1 base and the J gene end by 4 bases; junction bases not matched to a gene: 5. CDR3 length: 14 amino acids. The germline V gene has CDR1 SGHKS and CDR2 YYEKEE (reference sequence). CDR3: CASSLTGELYEQYF. As DNA, the CDR3 is TGTGCCAGCAGCTTGACAGGGGAACTTTACGAGCAGTACTTC. The entire variable domain, with the rest obtained from reference TRBV5-5 and TRBJ2-7, is as follows: DAGVTQSPTHLIKTRGQQVTLRCSPISGHKSVSWYQQVLGQGPQFIFQYYEKEERGRGNFPDRFSARQFPNYSSELNVNALLLGDSALYLCASSLTGELYEQYFGPGTRLTVT.

The chain employs TRBV7-2 and TRBJ2-2; D ambiguous. Trimming cost V 5 bases and J 6 bases, with 7 bases left between them. CDR1 and CDR2 (germline): SGHTA, FQGNSA. The CDR3 runs to 12 residues. The CDR3 region is CASSHLPGELFF. The DNA for the CDR3 is TGTGCCAGCAGCCATTTGCCCGGGGAGCTGTTTTTT.

This clone is deemed large (0.1 to 1%). This same CDR3 is encoded by further DNA sequences in the sample. The rearrangement uses TRBV19 and TRBJ2-3; 11 positions match TRBD2. V shed 3 bases, J shed 5 bases, and the junction held 4 bases outside the gene matches. The V gene's germline CDR1 is LNHDA and CDR2 SQIVND (reference sequence). The CDR3 totals 15 residues. The CDR3 loop is CASSITSGSLDTQYF. The CDR3 DNA is TGTGCCAGTAGTATCACTAGCGGGAGCCTAGATACGCAGTATTTT.

CDR3 sequence: CASSSGLAENPRGNEQFF. In DNA, the CDR3 is TGTGCCAGCAGCTCCGGGCTAGCGGAAAACCCGAGGGGCAATGAGCAGTTCTTC. The chain joins TRBV5-5 to TRBJ2-1; 7 bases align to TRBD2. V was pared by 3 bases and J by 6 bases, with 18 bases of the junction left unmatched. The CDR3 sequence is 18 residues long. Germline V CDR1 and CDR2: SGHKS, YYEKEE (reference sequence).

This clone was counted only a few times. Different DNA sequences within this sample yield the same CDR3. The chain employs TRBV5-1 and TRBJ1-1, with no clear D. V shed 2 bases and J shed 0 bases, with 11 bases lying between them. CDR1 SGHRS and CDR2 YFSETQ come from the germline V gene. The CDR3 is 15 amino acids. The CDR3 protein is CASSLTGTVNTEAFF. CDR3 DNA: TGCGCCAGCAGCTTAACGGGAACTGTGAACACTGAAGCTTTCTTT.

This rearrangement joins TRBV7-2 to TRBJ1-2, with D unclear. V was clipped by 5 bases and J by 3 bases, with 7 bases between them. In germline, CDR1 is SGHTA, CDR2 FQGNSA. This CDR3 spans 12 amino acids. As DNA, the CDR3 is TGTGCCAGCAGCGAATACGACTATGGCTACACCTTC. It specifies CASSEYDYGYTF.

The chain joins TRBV7-9 to TRBJ1-1; TRBD1 matches 7 bases. This CDR3 region has 17 residues. Germline CDR1 is SEHNR and CDR2 is FQNEAQ (reference sequence). J was trimmed by 0 bases and V by 7 bases; bases with no gene match: 14. For the CDR3, the DNA is TGTGCCAGCACCGACAAGGACAGGCCTGTTATGAACACTGAAGCTTTCTTT. Translation gives CASTDKDRPVMNTEAFF.

Only one count was recorded for this clone. The gene calls are TRBV18 and TRBJ2-1; 7 nucleotides line up with TRBD2. CDR1 is KGHSH and CDR2 is LQKENI in the germline V gene. Germline trimming cut 2 bases from V and 1 base from J; bases unmatched to any gene: 8. CDR3 length: 17 amino acids. This CDR3 reads CASSPKSGGRSYNEQFF. CDR3 coding DNA: TGTGCCAGCTCACCAAAGTCTGGCGGGAGATCCTACAATGAGCAGTTCTTC.

The chain uses TRBV7-9 and TRBJ2-3; 10 bases agree with TRBD1. Germline assignment: CDR1 SEHNR and CDR2 FQNEAQ (reference sequence). V trimming: 5 bases; J trimming: 4 bases; junction bases outside the gene matches: 6. This CDR3 region has 15 residues. Here the CDR3 DNA reads TGTGCCAGCAGCCTACGACAGGGGGCGGCAGATACGCAGTATTTT. It yields the protein CASSLRQGAADTQYF.

The chain combines TRBV20-1 with TRBJ1-1; D is ambiguous. Trimming stripped 3 bases from V and 8 bases from J, with 22 bases between. Germline CDR1 reads DFQATT; CDR2 reads SNEGSKA (reference sequence). CDR3 size: 15 residues. The CDR3 spells CSASAASRDFREAFF. The CDR3 DNA reads as TGCAGTGCTAGTGCTGCCTCCCGGGATTTTCGGGAAGCTTTCTTT.

The chain couples TRBV29-1 to TRBJ2-7; 8 positions agree with TRBD2. Germline V gene lookup returns CDR1 SQVTM and CDR2 ANQGSEA. The V segment lost 4 bases and the J segment 0 bases; nucleotides outside the gene matches: 2. The length of the CDR3 is 13 residues. CDR3 amino acids: CSVGGRSSYEQYF. Here the CDR3 DNA reads TGCAGCGTTGGCGGGAGGAGCTCCTACGAGCAGTACTTC.

The chain is built from TRBV5-4 and TRBJ2-1, with 8 bases fitting TRBD2. The CDR3 covers 14 residues. CDR1 is SGHNT, CDR2 YYREEE, per germline (reference sequence). V gave up 4 bases and J gave up 9 bases; unmatched junction bases: 9. This chain's CDR3 is CASSPGTSSREQFF. In nucleotides, the CDR3 is TGTGCCAGCAGCCCCGGGACTAGTTCCCGTGAGCAGTTCTTC.

This clone was counted a single time. The chain has TRBV7-9 and TRBJ2-6; D is possibly TRBD2 (7 bases). Trimming took off 5 bases at V and 2 bases at J, with 19 bases between the two ends. The CDR3 is 18 residues long. Germline CDR1 SEHNR, CDR2 FQNEAQ (reference sequence). The CDR3 spells CASSPLGGGFAGANVLTF. CDR3 nucleotides: TGTGCCAGCAGCCCTCTGGGGGGGGGCTTCGCTGGGGCCAACGTCCTGACTTTC.

This clone has only one observation. J is TRBJ1-2 and V is TRBV7-2; D not certain. V was cut by 3 bases and J by 7 bases, with 12 bases left in between. The germline gives CDR1 SGHTA, CDR2 FQGNSA. The CDR3 extends over 13 amino acids. CDR3 in DNA: TGTGCCAGCAGCTTCGTCGATTATCGTGGCTACACCTTC. Its protein product is CASSFVDYRGYTF.

The V gene is TRBV5-5, the J gene TRBJ2-2; TRBD1 matches 11 bases. The germline V gene encodes CDR1 SGHKS and CDR2 YYEKEE (reference sequence). Trimming at V came to 4 bases and at J to 5 bases, leaving 10 bases not matched to a gene. This CDR3 has 17 residues. The DNA of the CDR3 is TGTGCCAGCAGCGTGAGGACCGGGACAGGGGGGACCGGGGAGCTGTTTTTT. Translating gives CASSVRTGTGGTGELFF.

The chain is built from TRBV19 and TRBJ1-2; D gene unclear. The CDR3 runs to 11 residues. Germline loops: CDR1 LNHDA, CDR2 SQIVND (reference sequence). The DNA of the CDR3 is TGTGCGTCGGGGACTAACTATGGCTACACCTTC. This translates into CASGTNYGYTF. The variable domain in full, with the rest retrieved from reference TRBV19 and TRBJ1-2, is DGGITQSPKYLFRKEGQNVTLSCEQNLNHDAMYWYRQDPGQGLRLIYYSQIVNDFQKGDIAEGYSVSREKKESFPLTVTSAQKNPTAFYLCASGTNYGYTFGSGTRLTVV.

The chain is built from TRBV13 and TRBJ2-2; D call uncertain. The V end lost 3 bases, the J end lost 0 bases, and 17 bases lay between the germline ends. CDR1 and CDR2 from the germline V gene are PRHDT and FYEKMQ (reference sequence). This CDR3 spans 18 amino acids. The CDR3 here is CASSFLAPSTSNTGELFF. CDR3 DNA: TGTGCCAGCAGCTTCCTTGCCCCTAGTACGTCGAACACCGGGGAGCTGTTTTTT. Using reference TRBV13 and TRBJ2-2 for the parts outside the CDR3, the full variable domain is AAGVIQSPRHLIKEKRETATLKCYPIPRHDTVYWYQQGPGQDPQFLISFYEKMQSDKGSIPDRFSAQQFSDYHSELNMSSLELGDSALYFCASSFLAPSTSNTGELFFGEGSRLTVL.

This chain links TRBV11-2 with TRBJ2-3; D is uncertain. Germline V gene sequence: CDR1 SGHAT, CDR2 FQNNGV. Trimming took 0 bases from V and 6 from J, leaving 7 bases between them. The CDR3 totals 13 residues. The CDR3 spells CASSLEERDTQYF. CDR3 coding DNA: TGTGCCAGCAGCTTAGAAGAAAGGGATACGCAGTATTTT.

This clone has a single count. V gene TRBV28 combines with J gene TRBJ1-1; unclear D gene. CDR3 size: 12 residues. V was shortened by 6 bases and J by 12 bases, with 17 bases between the two germline ends. CDR1 and CDR2 (germline): MDHEN, SYDVKM. The CDR3 loop is CASSLPGSGTFF. The CDR3 DNA follows: TGTGCCAGCAGCCTCCCAGGCAGTGGAACTTTCTTT.